Below are 27 T cell receptor beta chains sequenced from a single sample in a study of blood T cells in healthy people across ages. Primers used in a second PCR of roughly 7 to 12 cycles were a sample-barcoded 5' primer and a J-beta primer mix. TCRdb reprocessed the 5' RACE reads with MiXCR, giving one entry per CDR3 protein. This table has about 1.6 million distinct CDR3 sequences, almost 35% appearing once. The specimen sequenced was blood. These TCRs come from a woman in her thirties in good health.

This clonotype was counted between two and nine times. The chain employs TRBV5-5 and TRBJ2-5; 9 bases map to TRBD2. The last part of the DNA fits TRBJ2-7 better; the J call may be wrong. CDR1 is SGHKS and CDR2 is YYEKEE in the germline V gene (reference sequence). The CDR3 runs to 14 residues. CDR3 in DNA: TGTGCCAGCAGCTTGGGTAGCGGGAGCGCCGAGCAGTACTTC. Its translation: CASSLGSGSAEQYF.

This chain links TRBV5-1 with TRBJ2-5, with 7 bases aligning to TRBD1. The length of the CDR3 is 14 residues. Trimming at V came to 7 bases and at J to 4 bases, leaving 10 bases not matched to a gene. Germline lookup yields CDR1 SGHRS and CDR2 YFSETQ. CDR3 DNA sequence: TGCGCCAGCGGCCCCGGGACAGACAGAGAGACCCAGTACTTC. Encoded protein: CASGPGTDRETQYF.

The gene calls are TRBV9 and TRBJ2-7, with 10 nucleotides matching TRBD2. Germline trimming cut 3 bases from V and 6 bases from J; bases unmatched to any gene: 6. The CDR3 loop spans 14 amino acids. Germline values: CDR1 SGDLS, CDR2 YYNGEE. The CDR3: CASSEAGGEGEQYF. The CDR3 nucleotides are TGTGCCAGCAGCGAAGCGGGAGGGGAGGGCGAGCAGTACTTC.

The chain recombines TRBV11-2 with TRBJ2-3; perhaps TRBD2 as D (6 bases). The V and J ends lost 3 bases and 3 bases respectively, with 10 bases between them. Germline assignment: CDR1 SGHAT and CDR2 FQNNGV. This CDR3 is 14 amino acids long. The CDR3 spells CASSLDYGTDTQYF. The CDR3 nucleotides are TGTGCCAGCAGCTTGGACTACGGAACAGATACGCAGTATTTT.

V usage is TRBV20-1 and J usage is TRBJ2-7; 9 bases are a match to TRBD2. Looked up from germline, CDR1 is DFQATT and CDR2 is SNEGSKA (reference sequence). The CDR3 extends over 14 amino acids. V was pared by 3 bases and J by 0 bases, with 3 bases of the junction left unmatched. The CDR3 region is CSASAAGGSYEQYF. CDR3 DNA sequence: TGCAGTGCTAGTGCAGCGGGAGGCTCCTACGAGCAGTACTTC.

The V and J genes are TRBV27 and TRBJ2-5; 7 nucleotides align to TRBD1. Matching the DNA end better, TRBJ2-7 makes the J call doubtful. The CDR3 length is 16 residues. CDR1 and CDR2 from the germline V gene are MNHEY and SMNVEV (reference sequence). The CDR3 region is CASSPSLGTVYYEQYF. For the CDR3, the DNA is TGTGCCAGCAGTCCTTCTCTGGGGACAGTTTACTACGAGCAGTACTTC.

This clonotype has only a few counts. The chain links TRBV29-1 to TRBJ2-5; 15 bases match TRBD2. Germline V CDR1 and CDR2: SQVTM, ANQGSEA. CDR3 length equals 18 residues. V trimming: 4 bases; J trimming: 1 base; junction bases outside the gene matches: 10. The CDR3 is CSVGHSGLAGGSQETQYF. The CDR3 region has the DNA TGCAGCGTTGGCCACTCGGGACTAGCGGGGGGCTCCCAAGAGACCCAGTACTTC.

About this clonotype itself: This may come from a read error, since a much larger clone is one base off. The chain uses TRBV4-2 and TRBJ2-5, with 7 positions matching TRBD1. The germline CDR1 and CDR2 sequences are LGHNA and YNFKEQ. V gave up 0 bases and J gave up 11 bases; unmatched junction bases: 12. This CDR3 contains 15 residues. CDR3 DNA: TGTGCCAGCAGCCAAGAAGGGGGCGCGAAGAATGAGCAGTACTTC. This codes for CASSQEGGAKNEQYF.

In this sample, this clonotype turned up a few times. The genes are TRBV20-1 and TRBJ1-2; 9 bases match TRBD1. Germline V CDR1 and CDR2: DFQATT, SNEGSKA (reference sequence). The length of the CDR3 is 15 residues. After removal of 2 bases from V and 6 bases from J, the junction contained 10 bases not matched to a gene. CDR3 protein: CSARPGDRASDGYTF. The CDR3 DNA follows: TGCAGTGCTAGACCCGGGGACAGGGCGTCGGATGGCTACACCTTC.

The V and J genes are TRBV9 and TRBJ2-1, with D possibly matching TRBD2 (6 bases). The CDR3 contains 16 residues. Per germline, CDR1 SGDLS and CDR2 YYNGEE. With 0 bases removed from V and 5 bases from J, the gap between germline ends came to 15 bases. CDR3 nucleotides: TGTGCCAGCAGCGTAGCTATGACTAGTCACGACAATGAGCAGTTCTTC. Residues: CASSVAMTSHDNEQFF.

CDR3 nucleotides: TGCAGTGTGGGCGGGAGGGCCGAGGAGACCCAGTTCTTC. Encoded protein: CSVGGRAEETQFF. The V call is TRBV20-1, the J call TRBJ2-1, with 9 nucleotides matching TRBD2. Germline V gives CDR1 DFQATT, CDR2 SNEGSKA (reference sequence). CDR3 length: 13 amino acids. V shed 7 bases and J 13 bases; nucleotides not matched to a gene: 14.

This rearrangement joins TRBV7-2 to TRBJ2-2; no definite D call. The V end lost 3 bases, the J end lost 7 bases, and 15 bases lay between the germline ends. The CDR3 is 15 residues long. Germline loops: CDR1 SGHTA, CDR2 FQGNSA. The CDR3 protein is CASSLIRLSHGELFF. DNA of the CDR3: TGTGCCAGCAGCTTGATCCGACTTAGCCACGGGGAGCTGTTTTTT. The full variable domain, in which reference TRBV7-2 and TRBJ2-2 provide the parts outside the CDR3, is GAGVSQSPSNKVTEKGKDVELRCDPISGHTALYWYRQSLGQGLEFLIYFQGNSAPDKSGLPSDRFSAERTGGSVSTLTIQRTQQEDSAVYLCASSLIRLSHGELFFGEGSRLTVL.

This chain uses TRBV29-1 with TRBJ2-1; tentatively, D is TRBD2 (5 bases). Trimming removed 4 bases at V and 9 bases at J, with 22 bases between. Germline lookup yields CDR1 SQVTM and CDR2 ANQGSEA. The CDR3 is 15 amino acids. The CDR3, as DNA: TGCAGCGTTGCCAGGCTAGTGGAGGCCCGTCGTGAGCAGTTCTTC. Translating gives CSVARLVEARREQFF.

This rearrangement joins TRBV28 to TRBJ2-5; no clear D. Near its end, the DNA agrees better with TRBJ2-7, so the J call may be wrong. The CDR3 sequence is 14 residues long. Germline CDR1 MDHEN, CDR2 SYDVKM. The CDR3 here is CASSLARTDYEQYF. In nucleotides, the CDR3 is TGTGCCAGCAGTCTCGCACGGACCGACTACGAGCAGTACTTC.

The J gene is TRBJ2-3, the V gene TRBV20-1, with 7 bases matching TRBD2. CDR3 length equals 16 residues. Germline V CDR1 and CDR2: DFQATT, SNEGSKA (reference sequence). The V segment lost 0 bases and the J segment 6 bases; nucleotides outside the gene matches: 12. CDR3 in amino acids: CSARDGGGFPRDTQYF. The CDR3 DNA is TGCAGTGCTAGAGATGGGGGGGGATTTCCTCGGGATACGCAGTATTTT.

V is TRBV6-6 and J is TRBJ2-7; TRBD2 matches at 11 bases. The CDR3 runs to 16 residues. Germline V gene lookup returns CDR1 MNHNY and CDR2 SVGAGI (reference sequence). With V trimmed by 2 bases and J by 0 bases, 3 bases remained unmatched. The CDR3 spells CASSYPTSGASYEQYF. Here the CDR3 DNA reads TGTGCCAGCAGTTACCCGACTAGCGGGGCCTCCTACGAGCAGTACTTC.

This clonotype was seen more than once but under ten times. The chain uses TRBV5-1 and TRBJ2-7; TRBD1 agrees at 7 bases. V shed 0 bases and J 4 bases; nucleotides not matched to a gene: 7. This CDR3 has 15 amino acids. CDR1 SGHRS and CDR2 YFSETQ come from the germline V gene. This CDR3 reads CASSLASGTAYEQYF. CDR3 in DNA: TGCGCCAGCAGCTTGGCATCCGGGACAGCGTACGAGCAGTACTTC.

The chain employs TRBV10-3 and TRBJ2-3; 12 bases map to TRBD2. CDR1 is ENHRY, CDR2 SYGVKD, per germline. The junction had 12 bases not matched to a gene; V was cut back by 8 bases and J by 3 bases. The CDR3 has 17 residues. DNA of the CDR3: TGTGCCATCCGACCCCGACTAGCGGGAGCCCCTACAGATACGCAGTATTTT. This codes for CAIRPRLAGAPTDTQYF.

The sample holds many counts of this clonotype. The chain links TRBV20-1 to TRBJ2-1; 9 bases align to TRBD2. The J segment lost 12 bases and the V segment lost 1 base, leaving 13 bases of the junction unmatched. Germline CDR1 reads DFQATT; CDR2 reads SNEGSKA (reference sequence). The CDR3 is 15 residues long. The CDR3 DNA reads TGCAGTGCTAGAGGCGCGGGAGGGCCTGGAGTCCCGCAGTTCTTC. It codes for CSARGAGGPGVPQFF.

This clonotype came up many times. The J gene is TRBJ2-5, the V gene TRBV12-3 or TRBV12-4; 15 bases are shared with TRBD2. J was trimmed by 2 bases and V by 6 bases; bases with no gene match: 1. CDR3 length: 15 residues. DNA of the CDR3: TGTGCCAGCAGGGGACTAGCGGGGGGTCAAGAGACCCAGTACTTC. Amino acids: CASRGLAGGQETQYF.

V and J are TRBV6-1 and TRBJ2-7, with TRBD1 identical over 7 bases. This CDR3 contains 14 residues. Germline loops: CDR1 MNHNS, CDR2 SASEGT. The J segment lost 0 bases and the V segment lost 3 bases, leaving 2 bases of the junction unmatched. This CDR3 is CASSERGPSYEQYF. CDR3 coding DNA: TGTGCCAGCAGTGAGAGGGGGCCCTCCTACGAGCAGTACTTC.

This clonotype was seen more than once but under ten times. This chain uses TRBV5-5 with TRBJ2-1; TRBD1 matches at 10 bases. V was pared by 0 bases and J by 1 base, with 4 bases of the junction left unmatched. CDR1 SGHKS and CDR2 YYEKEE come from the germline V gene (reference sequence). This CDR3 contains 17 residues. CDR3 sequence: CASSLDWTGGSYNEQFF. The DNA of the CDR3 is TGTGCCAGCAGCTTGGATTGGACAGGGGGTTCCTACAATGAGCAGTTCTTC.

The V call is TRBV10-3, the J call TRBJ2-4; a weak D match, TRBD2 (6 bases). The J call is in doubt because the DNA end fits TRBJ2-7 better. Germline values: CDR1 ENHRY, CDR2 SYGVKD. This CDR3 comprises 15 residues. The CDR3 nucleotides read TGTGCCATCAGTGAGCCCCTAGCGTATACCTACGAGCAGTACTTC. Amino acids: CAISEPLAYTYEQYF.

This clonotype was seen a few times. CDR3 in DNA: TGCGCCAGCGCCGGGACAGCAACTAATGAAAAACTGTTTTTT. As protein: CASAGTATNEKLFF. The rearrangement uses TRBV5-1 and TRBJ1-4; 7 nucleotides align to TRBD1. The germline V gene encodes CDR1 SGHRS and CDR2 YFSETQ. V was pared by 7 bases and J by 0 bases, with 3 bases of the junction left unmatched. This CDR3 is built from 14 residues. The full variable domain, with the rest looked up from reference TRBV5-1 and TRBJ1-4, is KAGVTQTPRYLIKTRGQQVTLSCSPISGHRSVSWYQQTPGQGLQFLFEYFSETQRNKGNFPGRFSGRQFSNSRSEMNVSTLELGDSALYLCASAGTATNEKLFFGSGTQLSVL.

This clonotype has just a few counts. The V gene is TRBV25-1, the J gene TRBJ1-1; D unclear. Germline V gene data show CDR1 as MGHDK and CDR2 as SYGVNS. The CDR3 consists of 13 residues. Trimming shortened V by 5 bases and J by 1 base, and 8 bases separated the two germline ends. The CDR3 bases are TGTGCCAGCAGTTCCCTACAGAACACTGAAGCTTTCTTT. Translating it yields CASSSLQNTEAFF.

This chain joins TRBV5-1 and TRBJ2-5, with 7 bases fitting TRBD1. J gave up 2 bases and V 5 bases, and 12 bases lay outside the gene matches. Germline lookup yields CDR1 SGHRS and CDR2 YFSETQ. There are 16 residues in the CDR3. CDR3 residues: CASSRNGAGGQETQYF. The CDR3, as DNA: TGCGCCAGCAGTCGAAACGGGGCAGGGGGACAAGAGACCCAGTACTTC.

This clonotype was seen repeatedly, ten times or more. This rearrangement joins TRBV29-1 to TRBJ2-3; D unclear. The CDR3 totals 12 residues. CDR1 is SQVTM, CDR2 ANQGSEA, per germline. V was trimmed by 6 bases and J by 4 bases, leaving 11 bases between them. The DNA of the CDR3 is TGCAGCGTCGTCGCTAAGGCAGATACGCAGTATTTT. Protein sequence: CSVVAKADTQYF.